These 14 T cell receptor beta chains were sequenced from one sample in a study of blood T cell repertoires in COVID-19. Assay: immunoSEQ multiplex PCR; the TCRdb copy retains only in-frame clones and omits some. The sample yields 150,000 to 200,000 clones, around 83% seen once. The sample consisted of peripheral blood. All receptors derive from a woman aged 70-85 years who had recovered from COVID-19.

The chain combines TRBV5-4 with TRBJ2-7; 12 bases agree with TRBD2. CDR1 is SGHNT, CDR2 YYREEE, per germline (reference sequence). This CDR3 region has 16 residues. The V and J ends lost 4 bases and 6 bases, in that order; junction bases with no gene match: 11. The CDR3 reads CASSQASSGGAGEQYF. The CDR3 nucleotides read TGTGCCAGCAGCCAAGCCTCTAGCGGGGGGGCAGGCGAGCAGTACTTC.

The CDR3 sequence: CASSLGAADRGTF. CDR3 DNA sequence: TGTGCCAGCAGCTTAGGGGCAGCCGACCGGGGGACCTTC. The V call is TRBV7-2, the J call TRBJ1-2, with D perhaps TRBD1 (5 bases). The CDR3 runs to 13 residues. V dropped 1 base and J dropped 14 bases, with 17 bases sitting between them. Germline CDR1 and CDR2: SGHTA and FQGNSA.

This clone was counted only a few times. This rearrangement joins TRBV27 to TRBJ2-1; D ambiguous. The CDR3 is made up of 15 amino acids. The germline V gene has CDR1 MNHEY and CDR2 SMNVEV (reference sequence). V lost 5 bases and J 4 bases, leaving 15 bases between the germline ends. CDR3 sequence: CASSTTPPGYNEQFF. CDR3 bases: TGTGCCAGCAGTACGACTCCACCCGGGTACAATGAGCAGTTCTTC.

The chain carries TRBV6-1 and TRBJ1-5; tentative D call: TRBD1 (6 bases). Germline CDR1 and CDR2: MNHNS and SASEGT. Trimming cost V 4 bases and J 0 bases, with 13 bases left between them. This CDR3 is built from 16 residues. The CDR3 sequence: CASSAYRADSNQPQHF. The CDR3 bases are TGTGCCAGCAGTGCCTACAGGGCAGATAGCAATCAGCCCCAGCATTTT.

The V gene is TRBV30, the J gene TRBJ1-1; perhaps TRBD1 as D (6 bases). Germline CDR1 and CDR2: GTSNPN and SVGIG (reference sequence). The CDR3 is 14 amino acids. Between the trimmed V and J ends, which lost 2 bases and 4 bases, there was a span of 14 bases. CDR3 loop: CAWSPRGMGTEAFF. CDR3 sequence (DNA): TGTGCCTGGAGTCCGAGGGGGATGGGCACTGAAGCTTTCTTT.

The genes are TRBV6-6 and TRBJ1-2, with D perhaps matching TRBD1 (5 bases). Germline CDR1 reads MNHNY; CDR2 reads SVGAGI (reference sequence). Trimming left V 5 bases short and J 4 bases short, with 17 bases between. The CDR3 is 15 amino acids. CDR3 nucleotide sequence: TGTGCCAGCAGTCGGTCCGGGGGGGAGGGCTATGGCTACACCTTC. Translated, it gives CASSRSGGEGYGYTF.

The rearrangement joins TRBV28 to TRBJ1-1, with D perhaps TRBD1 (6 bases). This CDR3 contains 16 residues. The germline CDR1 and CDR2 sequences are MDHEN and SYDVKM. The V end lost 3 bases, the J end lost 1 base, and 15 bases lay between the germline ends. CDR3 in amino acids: CASSFLTGTKNTEAFF. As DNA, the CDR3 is TGTGCCAGCAGTTTTTTAACCGGGACAAAGAACACTGAAGCTTTCTTT.

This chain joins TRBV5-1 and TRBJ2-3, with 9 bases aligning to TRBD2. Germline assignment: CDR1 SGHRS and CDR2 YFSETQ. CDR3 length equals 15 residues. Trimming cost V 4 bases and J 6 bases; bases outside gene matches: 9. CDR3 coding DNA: TGCGCCAGCAGCCCACCGCTCGCGGGAGGGGATACGCAGTATTTT. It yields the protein CASSPPLAGGDTQYF.

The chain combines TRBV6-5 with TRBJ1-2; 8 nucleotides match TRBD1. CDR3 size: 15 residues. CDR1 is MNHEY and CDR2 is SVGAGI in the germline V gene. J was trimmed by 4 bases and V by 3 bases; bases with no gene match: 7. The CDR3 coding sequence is TGTGCCAGCAGTTATCGGGCGCAGGGGGCCTATGGCTACACCTTC. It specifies CASSYRAQGAYGYTF.

CDR3 nucleotides: TGTGCCAGCAGTGAGGGACAGGGCCGGGGGGAAAAACTGTTTTTT. Translating gives CASSEGQGRGEKLFF. This chain joins TRBV2 and TRBJ1-4; 9 bases line up with TRBD1. The V gene's germline CDR1 is SNHLY and CDR2 FYNNEI. Unmatched junction bases numbered 7, after V lost 3 bases and J lost 8 bases. This CDR3 region has 15 residues.

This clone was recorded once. The CDR3 here is CASSYRGGAGTEAFF. CDR3 sequence (DNA): TGTGCCAGCAGTTACCGGGGGGGGGCGGGCACTGAAGCTTTCTTT. The chain links TRBV6-5 to TRBJ1-1, with D possibly being TRBD1 (6 bases). CDR1 and CDR2 (germline): MNHEY, SVGAGI. This CDR3 is built from 15 residues. The ends were cut back, 2 bases at V and 4 bases at J, with 14 bases in the middle.

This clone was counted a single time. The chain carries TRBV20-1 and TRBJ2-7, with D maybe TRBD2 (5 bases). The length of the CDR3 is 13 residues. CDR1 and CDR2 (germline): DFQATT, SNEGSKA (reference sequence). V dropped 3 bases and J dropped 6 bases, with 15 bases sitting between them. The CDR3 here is CSASRGARVEQYF. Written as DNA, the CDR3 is TGCAGTGCTAGTCGGGGAGCTCGGGTCGAGCAGTACTTC.

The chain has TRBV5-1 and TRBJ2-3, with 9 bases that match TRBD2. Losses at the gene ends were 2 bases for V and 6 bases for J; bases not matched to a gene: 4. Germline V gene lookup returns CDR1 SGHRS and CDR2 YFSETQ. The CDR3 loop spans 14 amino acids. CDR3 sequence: CASSFSGSEDTQYF. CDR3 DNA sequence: TGCGCCAGCAGCTTTAGCGGGAGTGAGGATACGCAGTATTTT.

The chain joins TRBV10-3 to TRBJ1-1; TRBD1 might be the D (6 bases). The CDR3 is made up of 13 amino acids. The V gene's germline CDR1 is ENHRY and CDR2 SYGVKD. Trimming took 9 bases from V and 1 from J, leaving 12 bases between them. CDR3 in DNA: TGTGCCATGGGGGCGGCGCGGAACACTGAAGCTTTCTTT. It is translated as CAMGAARNTEAFF.